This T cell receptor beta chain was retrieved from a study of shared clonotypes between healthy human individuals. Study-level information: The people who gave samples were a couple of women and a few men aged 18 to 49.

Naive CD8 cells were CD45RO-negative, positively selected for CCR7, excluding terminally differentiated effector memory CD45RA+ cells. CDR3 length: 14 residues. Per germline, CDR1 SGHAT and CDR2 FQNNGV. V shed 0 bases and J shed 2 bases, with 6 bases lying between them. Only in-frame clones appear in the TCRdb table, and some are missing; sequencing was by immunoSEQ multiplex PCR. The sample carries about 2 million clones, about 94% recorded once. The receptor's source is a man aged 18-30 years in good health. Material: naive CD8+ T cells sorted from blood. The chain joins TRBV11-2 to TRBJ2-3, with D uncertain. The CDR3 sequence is CASSLEDHTDTQYF. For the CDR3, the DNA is TGTGCCAGCAGCTTAGAGGACCACACAGATACGCAGTATTTT.